This entry concerns a single T cell receptor beta chain. The sample comes from a study of blood T cell repertoires in COVID-19. Study in general: T cells, B-cell-depleted T cells, or PBMCs supplied cDNA or gDNA.

V lost 1 base, J lost 5 bases, and 13 bases stayed unmatched. Germline loops: CDR1 SGHNT, CDR2 YYREEE (reference sequence). There are 17 residues in the CDR3. Profiled with immunoSEQ multiplex PCR; TCRdb holds only in-frame clones, not every one. In the table there are about 300,000 clones, more than 75% of which are singletons. V gene TRBV5-4 combines with J gene TRBJ1-1; 8 nucleotides match TRBD1. The clonotype was recovered from a woman under 30 who had recovered from COVID-19. Sequenced material: PBMCs or T cells enriched from blood (not recorded which). DNA for the CDR3: TGTGCCAGCAGCTTGTTGAAAGGAACAGGGGGGTGGACTGAAGCTTTCTTT. This codes for CASSLLKGTGGWTEAFF.